This T cell receptor beta chain was sequenced for a study of vaccination and CD4 T cells after COVID-19. Treatment noted: approximately 11-day PBMC culture with coronavirus spike peptide pools or control peptides (ViraFEST assay). Cultured CD4+ T cells had their DNA profiled by the Oncomine TCR Beta short-read assay. Each CDR3 protein is one row after TCRdb ran MiXCR on the PCR reads. The sample consists of 9,500 to 15,000 distinct CDR3 sequences, roughly 62% of them appearing once. J was trimmed by 4 bases and V by 4 bases; bases with no gene match: 8. Looked up from germline, CDR1 is SGHTA and CDR2 is FQGNSA. The CDR3 runs to 16 residues. Turning to this clonotype: Its antigen is not identified.

V gene TRBV7-2 combines with J gene TRBJ2-5; 11 bases are a match to TRBD1. The source of this sequence is a human donor who had recovered from COVID-19. Material for sequencing was CD4+ T cells from blood, cultured in vitro. The CDR3 here is CASSSPGQGVLETQYF. The CDR3 nucleotides are TGTGCCAGCAGCTCACCGGGACAGGGGGTGCTAGAGACCCAGTACTTC.